The 32 T cell receptor beta chains in this list originate from one sample, sequenced in a study of blood T cell repertoires in COVID-19. Profiled with immunoSEQ multiplex PCR; TCRdb holds only in-frame clones, not every one. The sample contains approximately 470,000 clones, about nine tenths of which appear only once. The specimen sequenced was PBMCs or T cells enriched from blood (not recorded which). The receptors derive from a woman between 18 and 30 years old who had recovered from COVID-19.

The genes are TRBV28 and TRBJ1-3, with 9 bases matching TRBD1. J was trimmed by 8 bases and V by 3 bases; bases with no gene match: 8. Germline assignment: CDR1 MDHEN and CDR2 SYDVKM. This CDR3 comprises 15 residues. CDR3 sequence reads: CASSLDDRGKDTIYF. The CDR3 DNA reads TGTGCCAGCAGTTTGGACGACAGGGGGAAAGACACCATATATTTT. Supplemented by reference TRBV28 and TRBJ1-3, the full variable domain reads DVKVTQSSRYLVKRTGEKVFLECVQDMDHENMFWYRQDPGLGLRLIYFSYDVKMKEKGDIPEGYSVSREKKERFSLILESASTNQTSMYLCASSLDDRGKDTIYFGEGSWLTVV.

This rearrangement joins TRBV4-1 to TRBJ2-7, with a tentative D call TRBD1 (5 bases). Trimming removed 4 bases at V and 0 bases at J, with 13 bases between. Germline CDR1 MGHRA, CDR2 YSYEKL. This CDR3 spans 15 amino acids. The CDR3 reads CASSRLDTTSYEQYF. The DNA for the CDR3 is TGCGCCAGCAGCCGGTTGGACACAACCTCCTACGAGCAGTACTTC.

Here the CDR3 reads CASSYRDRGSPLHF. The CDR3 DNA is TGTGCCAGCAGTTACCGGGACAGGGGCTCACCCCTCCACTTT. The chain carries TRBV6-5 and TRBJ1-6; TRBD1 matches 10 bases. This CDR3 contains 14 residues. V lost 2 bases, J lost 10 bases, and 2 bases stayed unmatched. The V gene's germline CDR1 is MNHEY and CDR2 SVGAGI.

This chain joins TRBV2 and TRBJ1-1; no definite D call. V lost 3 bases, J lost 4 bases, and 9 bases lay in between. The CDR3 consists of 13 residues. Germline CDR1 SNHLY, CDR2 FYNNEI. This CDR3 is CASSDGRGTEAFF. CDR3 nucleotides: TGTGCCAGCAGTGACGGACGGGGCACTGAAGCTTTCTTT.

V and J are TRBV4-2 and TRBJ1-1; TRBD1 matches 10 bases. The germline gives CDR1 LGHNA, CDR2 YNFKEQ. Germline trimming cut 4 bases from V and 5 bases from J; bases unmatched to any gene: 16. This CDR3 contains 18 residues. The CDR3 loop reads CASSPTPRLDRGLTEAFF. The CDR3 bases are TGTGCCAGCAGCCCGACTCCACGCCTTGACAGGGGGCTTACTGAAGCTTTCTTT.

V and J are TRBV29-1 and TRBJ1-5; 10 bases align to TRBD1. V lost 5 bases, J lost 5 bases, and 3 bases stayed unmatched. Germline CDR1 and CDR2: SQVTM and ANQGSEA. The CDR3 is 13 amino acids. In DNA form, the CDR3 reads TGCAGCGTTTCCGGGACAGGGGATCAGCCCCAGCATTTT. Its protein is CSVSGTGDQPQHF.

The gene calls are TRBV7-8 and TRBJ2-2; 9 positions agree with TRBD1. This CDR3 region has 14 residues. CDR1 and CDR2 from the germline V gene are SGHVS and FQNEAQ. With V trimmed by 5 bases and J by 5 bases, 3 bases remained unmatched. The CDR3 DNA follows: TGTGCCAGCAGCCGACAGGGGGTTACCGGGGAGCTGTTTTTT. Encoded protein: CASSRQGVTGELFF.

The rearrangement uses TRBV19 and TRBJ1-2; D uncertain. Germline values: CDR1 LNHDA, CDR2 SQIVND (reference sequence). Trimming removed 7 bases at V and 8 bases at J, with 8 bases between. The CDR3 runs 10 residues. CDR3 DNA: TGTGCCAGTAAGCTGAACGGCTACACCTTC. Amino acid sequence: CASKLNGYTF.

This chain joins TRBV18 and TRBJ1-4; D perhaps matches TRBD1 (5 bases). Per the germline V gene, CDR1 is KGHSH and CDR2 is LQKENI. The CDR3 is made up of 14 amino acids. Between the trimmed V and J ends, which lost 2 bases and 7 bases, there was a span of 11 bases. The CDR3 sequence: CASSPGGGTEKLFF. The CDR3 region has the DNA TGTGCCAGCTCACCAGGGGGGGGAACTGAAAAACTGTTTTTT.

The chain joins TRBV2 to TRBJ1-5; 7 nucleotides agree with TRBD1. With V trimmed by 11 bases and J by 6 bases, 10 bases remained unmatched. This CDR3 is built from 13 residues. Germline values: CDR1 SNHLY, CDR2 FYNNEI. The CDR3 DNA reads TGTGCCGGGAACAGGGGTGAGGGTCAGCCCCAGCATTTT. Translated, it gives CAGNRGEGQPQHF. Filled out from reference TRBV2 and TRBJ1-5, the complete variable domain reads EPEVTQTPSHQVTQMGQEVILRCVPISNHLYFYWYRQILGQKVEFLVSFYNNEISEKSEIFDDQFSVERPDGSNFTLKIRSTKLEDSAMYFCAGNRGEGQPQHFGDGTRLSIL.

This clone appeared a single time. The chain joins TRBV28 to TRBJ1-4; D is ambiguous. CDR1 is MDHEN, CDR2 SYDVKM, per germline. Trimming cost V 10 bases and J 6 bases, with 15 bases left between them. This CDR3 is built from 13 residues. The CDR3 DNA sequence: TGTGCCATTCGACACCTATGGGATGAAAAACTGTTTTTT. Amino acids: CAIRHLWDEKLFF.

This chain uses TRBV10-3 with TRBJ2-1, with 9 positions matching TRBD1. The CDR3 contains 12 residues. CDR1 is ENHRY, CDR2 SYGVKD, per germline. V dropped 11 bases and J dropped 8; count of bases not matched to a gene: 7. CDR3 in DNA: TGTGCCGGCGGGACAGGGCCCGATGAGCAGTTCTTC. It yields the protein CAGGTGPDEQFF.

This clone was seen only once. The V and J genes are TRBV28 and TRBJ1-2, with 7 bases aligning to TRBD1. V gave up 5 bases and J gave up 6 bases; unmatched junction bases: 3. CDR3 size: 12 residues. CDR1 MDHEN and CDR2 SYDVKM come from the germline V gene. CDR3 amino acids: CASSDRVHGYTF. CDR3 in DNA: TGTGCCAGCAGTGACAGGGTTCATGGCTACACCTTC.

This clone came up a few times. Additional DNA sequences in this sample encode the identical CDR3. V usage is TRBV5-1 and J usage is TRBJ1-1; D unclear. This CDR3 is built from 14 residues. The germline V gene encodes CDR1 SGHRS and CDR2 YFSETQ. V lost 0 bases, J lost 5 bases, and 11 bases lay in between. CDR3 nucleotides: TGCGCCAGCAGCTTGGTCGGCGGGGATACTGAAGCTTTCTTT. Translation: CASSLVGGDTEAFF.

J is TRBJ2-5 and V is TRBV11-1; D is unresolved. Germline CDR1 reads SGHAT; CDR2 reads FQDESV (reference sequence). V shed 4 bases and J shed 1 base, with 4 bases lying between them. CDR3 size: 12 residues. DNA for the CDR3: TGTGCCAGCAGCTGGGCCCAAGAGACCCAGTACTTC. Its translation is CASSWAQETQYF.

This clone was observed once. This chain connects TRBV4-2 to TRBJ2-3; 8 bases align to TRBD2. Per germline, CDR1 LGHNA and CDR2 YNFKEQ. The V gene end was trimmed by 3 bases and the J gene end by 5 bases; junction bases not matched to a gene: 10. The CDR3 covers 16 residues. This chain's CDR3 is CASSHSLRGVGDTQYF. CDR3 sequence (DNA): TGTGCCAGCAGCCACAGTTTGCGGGGGGTAGGAGATACGCAGTATTTT.

The chain is built from TRBV9 and TRBJ2-2, with a weak D call TRBD2 (5 bases). Between the trimmed V and J ends, which lost 3 bases and 5 bases, there was a span of 14 bases. The V gene's germline CDR1 is SGDLS and CDR2 YYNGEE. CDR3 length equals 15 residues. The CDR3 loop is CASSAAGNPTGELFF. The CDR3 DNA is TGTGCCAGCAGCGCCGCCGGGAACCCTACCGGGGAGCTGTTTTTT.

This chain uses TRBV20-1 with TRBJ2-4; D not resolved. V shed 6 bases and J shed 7 bases, with 4 bases lying between them. Per the germline V gene, CDR1 is DFQATT and CDR2 is SNEGSKA (reference sequence). The CDR3 has 9 residues. CDR3 protein: CSALNIQYF. The CDR3 region has the DNA TGCAGTGCCTTGAACATTCAGTACTTC.

The chain uses TRBV28 and TRBJ1-2; tentatively, D is TRBD1 (6 bases). Germline CDR1 MDHEN, CDR2 SYDVKM. The CDR3 is 14 amino acids. V lost 3 bases to trimming and J lost 8 bases, with 16 bases between them. Here the CDR3 reads CASSLSDRGTGYTF. CDR3 coding DNA: TGTGCCAGCAGTTTGTCGGACAGAGGGACCGGCTACACCTTC.

As for this clone: One end of the junction varies from germline; a read error may be responsible. V usage is TRBV3-1 (or the pseudogene TRBV3-2) and J usage is TRBJ2-5, with D possibly matching TRBD2 (7 bases). Germline-derived CDR1 and CDR2 are LGHDT and YNNKEL (reference sequence). The CDR3 length is 15 residues. CDR3: CASSQGEGGQKTQYF. Here the CDR3 DNA reads TGTGCCAGCAGCCAAGGGGAGGGGGGCCAAAAGACCCAGTACTTC.

V is TRBV27 and J is TRBJ1-2, with unresolved D. The CDR3 is made up of 12 amino acids. V lost 6 bases and J 6 bases, leaving 11 bases between the germline ends. Per germline, CDR1 MNHEY and CDR2 SMNVEV (reference sequence). CDR3 DNA: TGTGCCAGCAGGAAAGGAGGAAATGGCTACACCTTC. Translating it yields CASRKGGNGYTF.

The V and J genes are TRBV30 and TRBJ1-2; D gene uncertain. V was shortened by 4 bases and J by 5 bases, with 14 bases between the two germline ends. The V gene's germline CDR1 is GTSNPN and CDR2 SVGIG (reference sequence). The CDR3 extends over 13 amino acids. This CDR3 reads CAWNVVRNYGYTF. Written as DNA, the CDR3 is TGTGCCTGGAATGTCGTCAGAAATTATGGCTACACCTTC.

This chain joins TRBV3-1 (or the pseudogene TRBV3-2) and TRBJ1-1, with unresolved D. Germline V gives CDR1 LGHDT, CDR2 YNNKEL (reference sequence). The CDR3 extends over 14 amino acids. V gave up 5 bases and J gave up 4 bases, with 14 bases separating them. CDR3 in DNA: TGTGCCAGCAGCTCCCGAGACTTGGGCACTGAAGCTTTCTTT. It specifies CASSSRDLGTEAFF.

The J gene is TRBJ1-3, the V gene TRBV6-5; D gene unclear. In germline, CDR1 is MNHEY, CDR2 SVGAGI. V shed 6 bases and J shed 5 bases, with 11 bases lying between them. CDR3 length: 13 amino acids. The CDR3 bases are TGTGCCAGCAGCGAGGGTTACAGAAACACCATATATTTT. It codes for CASSEGYRNTIYF.

This clone was seen only once. The chain employs TRBV5-4 and TRBJ2-6, with D unresolved. Germline CDR1 reads SGHNT; CDR2 reads YYREEE (reference sequence). The CDR3 totals 15 residues. Trimming took 4 bases from V and 0 from J, leaving 8 bases between them. CDR3 DNA: TGTGCCAGCAGCCTGGCAGTCTCTGGGGCCAACGTCCTGACTTTC. This encodes CASSLAVSGANVLTF.

The V gene is TRBV25-1, the J gene TRBJ1-2, with D tentatively TRBD1 (5 bases). The V gene lost 4 bases and the J gene lost 5 bases, with 8 bases spanning the gap. This CDR3 has 12 amino acids. Germline values: CDR1 MGHDK, CDR2 SYGVNS. CDR3 residues: CASSVGDYGYTF. The CDR3 nucleotides are TGTGCCAGCAGTGTAGGGGATTATGGCTACACCTTC.

The chain combines TRBV5-6 with TRBJ2-7; a possible D gene is TRBD1 (5 bases). There are 11 residues in the CDR3. The V end lost 0 bases, the J end lost 7 bases, and 5 bases lay between the germline ends. The germline gives CDR1 SGHDT, CDR2 YYEEEE. CDR3 amino acids: CASSLEGEQYF. The DNA for the CDR3 is TGTGCCAGCAGCTTGGAGGGGGAGCAGTACTTC.

This chain connects TRBV7-2 to TRBJ1-1; D is possibly TRBD1 (5 bases). The length of the CDR3 is 16 residues. CDR1 and CDR2 (germline): SGHTA, FQGNSA. The V end lost 1 base, the J end lost 3 bases, and 15 bases lay between the germline ends. The CDR3 spells CASSLVLGGSDTEAFF. The CDR3 DNA is TGTGCCAGCAGCTTAGTTCTGGGGGGGAGTGACACTGAAGCTTTCTTT.

The V gene is TRBV5-3, the J gene TRBJ2-2; 7 positions match TRBD1. TRBV5-3 is reported as an ORF; its role is uncertain. V gave up 3 bases and J gave up 4 bases; unmatched junction bases: 15. CDR3 length: 18 residues. CDR3 coding DNA: TGTGCCAGAAGCTACTACTCCGGGACAGAGTTCCCCACCGGGGAGCTGTTTTTT. Translated: CARSYYSGTEFPTGELFF.

CDR3 in DNA: TGTGCCAGCAGCCCGGGAACTGGAAACACCATATATTTT. Translating it yields CASSPGTGNTIYF. The chain combines TRBV7-9 with TRBJ1-3, with D unclear. Germline assignment: CDR1 SEHNR and CDR2 FQNEAQ (reference sequence). The CDR3 has 13 amino acids. The V end lost 5 bases, the J end lost 2 bases, and 7 bases lay between the germline ends.

This clone was seen only a few times. The chain recombines TRBV4-1 with TRBJ1-2, with TRBD1 identical over 7 bases. Germline lookup yields CDR1 MGHRA and CDR2 YSYEKL. The CDR3 loop spans 15 amino acids. With 4 bases clipped from V and 2 bases from J, the junction kept 7 bases outside the gene matches. The CDR3 coding sequence is TGCGCCAGCAGCCCGTCCCCAGGGGGGAACTATGGCTACACCTTC. This translates into CASSPSPGGNYGYTF.

The V and J genes are TRBV5-6 and TRBJ2-7; TRBD1 matches 7 bases. In germline, CDR1 is SGHDT, CDR2 YYEEEE. The trim removed 0 bases at V and 0 bases at J, leaving 9 bases unmatched. The CDR3 runs to 17 residues. The CDR3 loop reads CASSLVMRGTASYEQYF. DNA of the CDR3: TGTGCCAGCAGCTTGGTTATGCGTGGGACAGCCTCCTACGAGCAGTACTTC.